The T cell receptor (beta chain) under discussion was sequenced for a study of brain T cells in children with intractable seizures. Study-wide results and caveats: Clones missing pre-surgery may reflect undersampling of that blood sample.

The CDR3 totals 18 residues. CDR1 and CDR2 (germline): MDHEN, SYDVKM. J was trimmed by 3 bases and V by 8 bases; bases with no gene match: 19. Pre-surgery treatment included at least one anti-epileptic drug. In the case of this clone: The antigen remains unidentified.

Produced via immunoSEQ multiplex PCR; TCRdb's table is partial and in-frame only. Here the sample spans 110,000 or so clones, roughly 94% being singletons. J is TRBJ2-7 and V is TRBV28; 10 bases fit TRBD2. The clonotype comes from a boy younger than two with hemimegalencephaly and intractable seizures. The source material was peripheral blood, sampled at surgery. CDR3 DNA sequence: TGTGCCAGCGGCCCGGTAGCGGGAGGATTGTTTCGGGGCTACGAGCAGTACTTC. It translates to CASGPVAGGLFRGYEQYF.